Sequencing of this T cell receptor gamma chain was carried out in a study of γδ T cells in repeated Plasmodium falciparum infection. Looking at the study overall: Donors had four controlled P. falciparum NF54 infections over about 640 days. Whole-study results and caveats: Malian children's Vdelta2-negative repertoires appeared more expanded and less diverse than Australians'.

Both TRG and TRD chains were sequenced from each sorted sample. TCRdb re-analyzed the multiplex PCR reads via CATT. Here the sample spans about 30,000 gamma-chain clones, around 1.4% being singletons. Germline V gives CDR1 VINAFY, CDR2 YDVSNSKD. This CDR3 is 13 amino acids long. Bulk repertoires came from Vgamma9/Vdelta2+ or Vdelta2-negative gammadelta T cells flow-sorted from PBMC. This clone appeared a few times. Its antigen remains unidentified. Translating this DNA gives a protein that differs at residue 5 from the TCRdb one, which belongs to a much larger clone; a read error is likely, and the protein shown is this translation.

The receptor's source is a pool of human donors (malaria-infected and uninfected, not separated). The rearrangement joins TRGV5 to TRGJ1 or TRGJ2. The J gene comes from matching the DNA to germline here; TCRdb lacks it. The sample comprised gamma-delta T cells from blood. The CDR3 reads CATWGRPSSKKLF. The CDR3 coding sequence is TGTGCCACCTGGGGCAGGCCCAGCTCTAAGAAACTCTTT.